The 13 T cell receptor beta chains below come from one sample, sequenced in a study of cytomegalovirus exposure and HLA in healthy donors (dated by TCRdb to about 2017). The library was generated by the immunoSEQ multiplex PCR assay. The multiplex PCR relied on a mix of 60 forward primers for TCR Vbeta segments and 13 reverse primers for TCR Jbeta segments. Entries here come from immuneACCESS through TCRdb and include only in-frame sequences with V and J called. Some clones fail to appear in such tables; in the studies checked, an unresolved V gene covers under half of the shortfall, and the cause of the remainder is unknown. Across this sample there are some 150,000 clones, with 50% to 75% seen only once. The ten top clones hold under 7.5% of the sample. Sequencing was carried out using PBMCs. Every receptor here comes from a woman aged 55-75 years in good health and CMV-seropositive.

The chain couples TRBV13 to TRBJ2-2; 8 positions agree with TRBD1. Losses at the gene ends were 2 bases for V and 3 bases for J; bases not matched to a gene: 8. Germline loops: CDR1 PRHDT, CDR2 FYEKMQ (reference sequence). CDR3 size: 17 residues. The CDR3 sequence is CASSLYRGQGYTGELFF. The CDR3 nucleotides read TGTGCCAGCAGCTTATATCGAGGACAGGGCTACACCGGGGAGCTGTTTTTT. Based on the CDR3 plus reference TRBV13 and TRBJ2-2, the full variable domain is AAGVIQSPRHLIKEKRETATLKCYPIPRHDTVYWYQQGPGQDPQFLISFYEKMQSDKGSIPDRFSAQQFSDYHSELNMSSLELGDSALYFCASSLYRGQGYTGELFFGEGSRLTVL.

The chain couples TRBV4-2 to TRBJ1-1, with no clear D. Germline CDR1 is LGHNA and CDR2 is YNFKEQ. Between the trimmed V and J ends, which lost 3 bases and 0 bases, there was a span of 14 bases. The CDR3 has 16 amino acids. For the CDR3, the DNA is TGTGCCAGCAGCCATATTTCGCGGATCATGAACACTGAAGCTTTCTTT. Protein product: CASSHISRIMNTEAFF.

This clone was observed a single time. V usage is TRBV4-2 and J usage is TRBJ1-2, with 8 positions matching TRBD1. CDR1 is LGHNA and CDR2 is YNFKEQ in the germline V gene. CDR3 length: 14 residues. The V gene end was trimmed by 5 bases and the J gene end by 4 bases; junction bases not matched to a gene: 6. The CDR3 nucleotides read TGTGCCAGCAGCACAACAGGGGGGCCCTATGGCTACACCTTC. It specifies CASSTTGGPYGYTF.

The chain recombines TRBV15 with TRBJ1-2; D may be TRBD1 (6 bases). Germline-derived CDR1 and CDR2 are LNHNV and YYDKDF (reference sequence). V was cut by 0 bases and J by 8 bases, with 16 bases left in between. The CDR3 is 15 amino acids. CDR3 sequence (DNA): TGTGCCACCAGCAGAGACTTCACAGGGAGTGGCGGCTACACCTTC. Translated: CATSRDFTGSGGYTF.

This chain joins TRBV18 and TRBJ1-1; 12 bases map to TRBD1. CDR3 length: 20 amino acids. Germline lookup yields CDR1 KGHSH and CDR2 LQKENI. V lost 3 bases to trimming and J lost 4 bases; unmatched junction nucleotides: 18. The DNA for the CDR3 is TGTGCCAGCTCACCTCTAGGTGCGGGACAGGGGGCCTCCGGGAGCACTGAAGCTTTCTTT. It encodes CASSPLGAGQGASGSTEAFF.

With respect to this clone: The same CDR3 is also encoded by other DNA sequences in this sample. The chain combines TRBV30 with TRBJ1-1; maybe TRBD1 (6 bases). Germline V gives CDR1 GTSNPN, CDR2 SVGIG (reference sequence). CDR3 length: 13 amino acids. Trimming shortened V by 0 bases and J by 1 base, and 6 bases separated the two germline ends. The CDR3 sequence: CAWSVGGNTEAFF. In DNA, the CDR3 is TGTGCCTGGAGTGTAGGGGGGAACACTGAAGCTTTCTTT. Based on the CDR3 plus reference TRBV30 and TRBJ1-1, the full variable domain is SQTIHQWPATLVQPVGSPLSLECTVEGTSNPNLYWYRQAAGRGLQLLFYSVGIGQISSEVPQNLSASRPQDRQFILSSKKLLLSDSGFYLCAWSVGGNTEAFFGQGTRLTVV.

This clone came up a few times. The V and J genes are TRBV2 and TRBJ1-4, with D possibly being TRBD1 (6 bases). The germline V gene encodes CDR1 SNHLY and CDR2 FYNNEI. The CDR3 runs to 16 residues. Trimming cost V 8 bases and J 6 bases, with 22 bases left between them. The CDR3: CASRLDRNTAYEKLFF. Written as DNA, the CDR3 is TGTGCCAGCCGATTGGACAGAAATACAGCTTATGAAAAACTGTTTTTT.

The gene calls are TRBV19 and TRBJ2-5; D is possibly TRBD1 (6 bases). V shed 2 bases and J shed 4 bases, with 14 bases lying between them. The CDR3 is made up of 15 amino acids. In germline, CDR1 is LNHDA, CDR2 SQIVND (reference sequence). CDR3 residues: CASSIIGRGRETQYF. The CDR3 DNA reads as TGTGCCAGTAGTATAATCGGCAGGGGACGAGAGACCCAGTACTTC. The whole variable domain, filled in from reference TRBV19 and TRBJ2-5, reads DGGITQSPKYLFRKEGQNVTLSCEQNLNHDAMYWYRQDPGQGLRLIYYSQIVNDFQKGDIAEGYSVSREKKESFPLTVTSAQKNPTAFYLCASSIIGRGRETQYFGPGTRLLVL.

The chain carries TRBV28 and TRBJ1-2; TRBD1 is a possible D gene (6 bases). Germline-derived CDR1 and CDR2 are MDHEN and SYDVKM. V lost 6 bases, J lost 2 bases, and 13 bases lay in between. The CDR3 has 14 amino acids. The CDR3 DNA sequence: TGTGCCAGCAGACTGACAGGACAAAACTATGGCTACACCTTC. As protein: CASRLTGQNYGYTF.

The V and J genes are TRBV18 and TRBJ2-3, with D uncertain. Trimming shortened V by 6 bases and J by 5 bases, and 9 bases separated the two germline ends. The CDR3 covers 12 residues. From germline, CDR1 is KGHSH and CDR2 LQKENI. As DNA, the CDR3 is TGTGCCAGCTCCTTGCCAGGAGATACGCAGTATTTT. Protein product: CASSLPGDTQYF.

The V call is TRBV5-1, the J call TRBJ2-3, with a possible D match to TRBD2 (6 bases). The CDR3 totals 16 residues. The germline V gene encodes CDR1 SGHRS and CDR2 YFSETQ. Trimming took 7 bases from V and 4 from J, leaving 22 bases between them. CDR3: CASSGWLGDFADTQYF. The CDR3 DNA reads TGCGCCAGCTCGGGGTGGCTAGGGGACTTCGCAGATACGCAGTATTTT. Drawing the rest from reference TRBV5-1 and TRBJ2-3, the complete variable domain is KAGVTQTPRYLIKTRGQQVTLSCSPISGHRSVSWYQQTPGQGLQFLFEYFSETQRNKGNFPGRFSGRQFSNSRSEMNVSTLELGDSALYLCASSGWLGDFADTQYFGPGTRLTVL.

The genes are TRBV4-3 and TRBJ2-4; 9 nucleotides match TRBD2. The CDR3 totals 14 residues. Looked up from germline, CDR1 is LGHNA and CDR2 is YSLEER. Losses at the gene ends were 5 bases for V and 6 bases for J; bases not matched to a gene: 5. Here the CDR3 reads CASSYEAGGNIQYF. For the CDR3, the DNA is TGCGCCAGCAGCTACGAAGCGGGAGGAAACATTCAGTACTTC.

The chain employs TRBV5-1 and TRBJ1-4; 7 nucleotides match TRBD1. There are 14 residues in the CDR3. The germline gives CDR1 SGHRS, CDR2 YFSETQ. V dropped 7 bases and J dropped 7; count of bases not matched to a gene: 10. CDR3 sequence reads: CASQGEVRGEKLFF. CDR3 in DNA: TGCGCCAGCCAGGGGGAAGTAAGAGGTGAAAAACTGTTTTTT.